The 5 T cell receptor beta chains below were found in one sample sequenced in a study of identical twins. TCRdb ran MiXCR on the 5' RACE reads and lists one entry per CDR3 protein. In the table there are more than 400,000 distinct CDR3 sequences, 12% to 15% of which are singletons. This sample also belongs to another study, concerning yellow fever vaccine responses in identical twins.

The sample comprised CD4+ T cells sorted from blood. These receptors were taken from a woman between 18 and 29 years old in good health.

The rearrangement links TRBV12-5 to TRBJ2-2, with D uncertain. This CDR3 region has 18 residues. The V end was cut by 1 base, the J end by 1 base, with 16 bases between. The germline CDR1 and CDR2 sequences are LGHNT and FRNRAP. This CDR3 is CASGLAAKDGKNTGELFF. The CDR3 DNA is TGTGCTAGTGGTTTGGCCGCCAAGGACGGAAAGAACACCGGGGAGCTGTTTTTT.

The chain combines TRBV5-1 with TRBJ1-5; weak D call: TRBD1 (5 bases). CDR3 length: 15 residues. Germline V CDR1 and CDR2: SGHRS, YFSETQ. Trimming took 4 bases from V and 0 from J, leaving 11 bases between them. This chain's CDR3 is CASSPDNPSNQPQHF. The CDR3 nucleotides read TGCGCCAGCAGCCCGGACAACCCTAGCAATCAGCCCCAGCATTTT.

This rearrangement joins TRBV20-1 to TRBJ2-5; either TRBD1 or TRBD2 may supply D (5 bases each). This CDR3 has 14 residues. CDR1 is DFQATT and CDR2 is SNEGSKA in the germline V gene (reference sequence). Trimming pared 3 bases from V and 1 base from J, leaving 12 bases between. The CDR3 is CSASSRETQETQYF. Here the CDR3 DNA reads TGCAGTGCTAGCTCCAGGGAGACCCAAGAGACCCAGTACTTC.

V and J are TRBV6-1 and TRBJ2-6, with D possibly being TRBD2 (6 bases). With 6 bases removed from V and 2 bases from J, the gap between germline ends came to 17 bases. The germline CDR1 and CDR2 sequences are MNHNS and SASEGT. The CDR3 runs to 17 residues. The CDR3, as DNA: TGTGCCAGCAGCCAGATTAGTGGGGGGACTGGGGCCAACGTCCTGACTTTC. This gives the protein CASSQISGGTGANVLTF.

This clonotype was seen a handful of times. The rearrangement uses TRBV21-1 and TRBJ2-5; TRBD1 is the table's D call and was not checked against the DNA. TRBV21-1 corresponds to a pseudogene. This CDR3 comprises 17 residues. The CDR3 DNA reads TGTGCCAGCAGCACGGGAAGGGAGTTGGGATTTGCAGAGACCCAGTACTTC. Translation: CASSTGRELGFAETQYF.